This T cell receptor beta chain was retrieved from a study of cytomegalovirus exposure and HLA in healthy donors. Study conclusions and caveats: Previously analyzed data showed that most TCR beta V segments were productive at a frequency of about 90% or about 30%. Researchers catalogued 164 TCR beta chains as cytomegalovirus-associated.

60 Vbeta and 13 Jbeta primers were used in PCR. Sequencing used immunoSEQ multiplex PCR; TCRdb keeps in-frame clones, though not all of them. The table has approximately 150,000 clones, around 60% seen once. CDR1 is SGHKS and CDR2 is YYEKEE in the germline V gene (reference sequence). This CDR3 has 13 amino acids. V lost 4 bases to trimming and J lost 9 bases, with 16 bases between them. This clone turned up a few times. What it binds is unknown. Sequencing was carried out using PBMCs. This receptor was taken from a woman aged 60-70 years in good health and CMV-seropositive. The V gene is TRBV5-5, the J gene TRBJ2-5; D is possibly TRBD1 (5 bases). The CDR3 DNA follows: TGTGCCAGCAGCCCGGCCGACAGCGAGGCCCAGTACTTC. As protein: CASSPADSEAQYF.